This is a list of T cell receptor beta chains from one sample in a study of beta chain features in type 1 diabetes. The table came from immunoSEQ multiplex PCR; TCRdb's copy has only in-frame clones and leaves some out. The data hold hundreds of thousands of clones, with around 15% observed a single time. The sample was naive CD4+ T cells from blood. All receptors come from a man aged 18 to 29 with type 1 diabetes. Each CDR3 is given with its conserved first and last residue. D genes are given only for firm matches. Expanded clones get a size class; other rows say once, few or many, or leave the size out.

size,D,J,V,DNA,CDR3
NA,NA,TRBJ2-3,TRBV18,TGTGCCAGCTCACGAGGACTGCGGGGTACGCAGTATTTT,CASSRGLRGTQYF
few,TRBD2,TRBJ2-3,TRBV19,TGTGCCAGTAGTATCCGGGAGGGGGATACGCAGTATTTT,CASSIREGDTQYF
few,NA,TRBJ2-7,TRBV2,TGTGCCAGCAGCCTCTACACCACCTACGAGCAGTACTTC,CASSLYTTYEQYF
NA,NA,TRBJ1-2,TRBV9,TGTGCCAGCAGCCCAGTAGGGGGGCCGCCGTATGGCTACACCTTC,CASSPVGGPPYGYTF
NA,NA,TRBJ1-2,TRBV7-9,TGTGCCAGCAGCCCTCTGACAGGATCCGTTAATGGCTACACCTTC,CASSPLTGSVNGYTF
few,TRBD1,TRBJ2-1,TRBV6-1,TGTGCCAGCAGTGATGGGACAGCCTACAATGAGCAGTTCTTC,CASSDGTAYNEQFF
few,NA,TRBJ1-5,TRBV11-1,TGTGCCAGCAGCTTAGACGGTCGGACCGCAAATCAGCCCCAGCATTTT,CASSLDGRTANQPQHF
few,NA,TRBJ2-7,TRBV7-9,TGTGCCAGCAGCTTACTAGCCTACGAGCAGTACTTC,CASSLLAYEQYF
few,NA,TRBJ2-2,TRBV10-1,TGCGCCAGCTTTGGGGACACCGGGGAGCTGTTTTTT,CASFGDTGELFF
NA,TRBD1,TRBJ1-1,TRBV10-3,TGTGCCATCAGTCCTGAGGGGGCAGGGACCACTGAAGCTTTCTTT,CAISPEGAGTTEAFF
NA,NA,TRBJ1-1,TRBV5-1,TGCGCCAGCAGCACATTGACAGGGAACACTGAAGCTTTCTTT,CASSTLTGNTEAFF
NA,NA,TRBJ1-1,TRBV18,TGTGCCAGCTCGCCGCTTGGGGAGAACACTGAAGCTTTCTTT,CASSPLGENTEAFF
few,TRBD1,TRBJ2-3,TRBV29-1,TGCAGCGTTGTAGGGGGCCAAGGGACCGGCACAGATACGCAGTATTTT,CSVVGGQGTGTDTQYF
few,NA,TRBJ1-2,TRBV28,TGTGCCAGCAGTATACCAGACTTTAACTATGGCTACACCTTC,CASSIPDFNYGYTF
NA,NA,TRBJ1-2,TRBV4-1,TGCGCCAGCAGCCAAGATTTCGCCACCAGGGGCTATGGCTACACCTTC,CASSQDFATRGYGYTF
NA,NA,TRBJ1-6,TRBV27,TGTGCCAGCAGTTTATTCGGCAGGAACAATTATAATTCACCCCTCCACTTT,CASSLFGRNNYNSPLHF
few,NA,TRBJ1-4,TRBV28,TGTGCCAGCGGGTCACTGGCAACTAATGAAAAACTGTTTTTT,CASGSLATNEKLFF
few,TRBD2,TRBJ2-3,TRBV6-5,TGTGCCAGCAGTTACTTTGCGGGACTAGCACCAGATACGCAGTATTTT,CASSYFAGLAPDTQYF